Shown below are 18 T cell receptor beta chains from a single sample sequenced in a study of blood T cell repertoires in COVID-19. Libraries were prepared by immunoSEQ multiplex PCR; TCRdb keeps only in-frame clonotypes and omits some of them. The table includes 300,000 to 400,000 clones, about nine tenths detected once. The sample consisted of peripheral blood. The receptors stem from a woman between 45 and 60 years old with COVID-19, enrolled during active disease.

This rearrangement joins TRBV5-1 to TRBJ2-6, with D possibly TRBD1 on 6 matching bases. The CDR3 is made up of 16 amino acids. Germline values: CDR1 SGHRS, CDR2 YFSETQ. V was shortened by 1 base and J by 2 bases, with 10 bases between the two germline ends. CDR3 sequence reads: CASSLQGTPGANVLTF. In DNA, the CDR3 is TGCGCCAGCAGCTTGCAGGGGACCCCTGGGGCCAACGTCCTGACTTTC.

The rearrangement links TRBV29-1 to TRBJ1-1, with 7 bases matching TRBD1. CDR1 is SQVTM and CDR2 is ANQGSEA in the germline V gene. The CDR3 runs 12 residues. Trimming cost V 3 bases and J 11 bases; bases outside gene matches: 9. CDR3 protein: CSVDWEQGSAFF. The CDR3 region has the DNA TGCAGCGTTGACTGGGAACAGGGGTCGGCTTTCTTT. Looking up the rest from reference TRBV29-1 and TRBJ1-1 gives the full variable domain: SAVISQKPSRDICQRGTSLTIQCQVDSQVTMMFWYRQQPGQSLTLIATANQGSEATYESGFVIDKFPISRPNLTFSTLTVSNMSPEDSSIYLCSVDWEQGSAFFGQGTRLTVV.

This chain connects TRBV4-2 to TRBJ2-7, with 11 bases identical to TRBD2. The V gene end was trimmed by 1 base and the J gene end by 3 bases; junction bases not matched to a gene: 2. The CDR3 is 15 residues long. The V gene's germline CDR1 is LGHNA and CDR2 YNFKEQ. CDR3: CASSQVAGGGYEQYF. In DNA form, the CDR3 reads TGTGCCAGCAGCCAAGTAGCGGGAGGGGGCTACGAGCAGTACTTC.

The V gene is TRBV9, the J gene TRBJ2-2; 14 nucleotides agree with TRBD2. This CDR3 spans 16 amino acids. Germline lookup yields CDR1 SGDLS and CDR2 YYNGEE. V dropped 3 bases and J dropped 7; count of bases not matched to a gene: 5. The CDR3 DNA reads TGTGCCAGCAGCGCCGGTGGGACTAGCGGGAGCGGGGAGCTGTTTTTT. The encoded protein is CASSAGGTSGSGELFF.

This clone was seen once. V gene TRBV5-8 combines with J gene TRBJ1-1; D is perhaps TRBD1 (5 bases). With 4 bases removed from V and 0 bases from J, the gap between germline ends came to 16 bases. Germline CDR1 is SGHTS and CDR2 is YDEGEE. This CDR3 has 16 amino acids. CDR3 in DNA: TGTGCCAGCAGCGTGGGCCGTAGGGGTGTGAACACTGAAGCTTTCTTT. As protein: CASSVGRRGVNTEAFF.

This chain joins TRBV10-3 and TRBJ2-7; 7 positions agree with TRBD1. CDR3 length equals 14 residues. Germline V gene lookup returns CDR1 ENHRY and CDR2 SYGVKD. V gave up 4 bases and J gave up 4 bases; unmatched junction bases: 7. Here the CDR3 DNA reads TGTGCCATCAGTGTTTCGGGACAGCGATACGAGCAGTACTTC. This encodes CAISVSGQRYEQYF.

This sequence joins TRBV6-5 and TRBJ2-7; possibly TRBD2 for D (6 bases). The CDR3 totals 14 residues. Per germline, CDR1 MNHEY and CDR2 SVGAGI. With 7 bases removed from V and 9 bases from J, the gap between germline ends came to 22 bases. The CDR3 sequence is CASTYGGDKTVQYF. The CDR3 DNA reads TGTGCCAGCACCTACGGGGGAGACAAGACCGTGCAGTACTTC.

The rearrangement links TRBV19 to TRBJ2-6; 10 nucleotides match TRBD1. CDR1 and CDR2 from the germline V gene are LNHDA and SQIVND (reference sequence). V lost 9 bases to trimming and J lost 0 bases; unmatched junction nucleotides: 8. The CDR3 is made up of 17 amino acids. CDR3 sequence reads: CASRRQGAFSGANVLTF. In DNA form, the CDR3 reads TGTGCCAGCCGGAGACAGGGGGCTTTCTCTGGGGCCAACGTCCTGACTTTC.

The rearrangement uses TRBV2 and TRBJ2-2; D call uncertain. The V end was cut by 8 bases, the J end by 4 bases, with 11 bases between. The CDR3 is 13 residues long. The germline V gene has CDR1 SNHLY and CDR2 FYNNEI. DNA for the CDR3: TGTGCCAGCGGGCTGGGTGGCACCGGGGAGCTGTTTTTT. Amino acids: CASGLGGTGELFF.

The V and J genes are TRBV27 and TRBJ1-1, with D possibly being TRBD1 (5 bases). The germline gives CDR1 MNHEY, CDR2 SMNVEV (reference sequence). The ends were cut back, 2 bases at V and 1 base at J, with 14 bases in the middle. The CDR3 runs to 16 residues. In DNA form, the CDR3 reads TGTGCCAGCAGTTTAAGTGGGGCGGGGAGGAACACTGAAGCTTTCTTT. As protein: CASSLSGAGRNTEAFF.

The CDR3 sequence is CASSLWGGRAVEQYF. Written as DNA, the CDR3 is TGTGCCAGCAGTTTATGGGGCGGGAGGGCCGTCGAGCAGTACTTC. V gene TRBV27 combines with J gene TRBJ2-7; 9 nucleotides agree with TRBD2. The CDR3 runs to 15 residues. Germline lookup yields CDR1 MNHEY and CDR2 SMNVEV (reference sequence). The J segment lost 6 bases and the V segment lost 1 base, leaving 7 bases of the junction unmatched.

The chain has TRBV27 and TRBJ2-1; D may be TRBD1 (5 bases). Germline CDR1 MNHEY, CDR2 SMNVEV (reference sequence). The CDR3 contains 18 residues. V was shortened by 3 bases and J by 4 bases, with 22 bases between the two germline ends. The CDR3 loop reads CASSFKDGKWQGYNEQFF. CDR3 in DNA: TGTGCCAGCAGTTTTAAGGATGGGAAGTGGCAGGGATACAATGAGCAGTTCTTC.

The V call is TRBV27, the J call TRBJ1-2, with TRBD1 matching 7 bases. Germline CDR1 reads MNHEY; CDR2 reads SMNVEV (reference sequence). This CDR3 is 12 amino acids long. Germline trimming cut 5 bases from V and 7 bases from J; bases unmatched to any gene: 4. CDR3 nucleotides: TGTGCCAGCAGTCCCCACAGGGGTGGCTACACCTTC. Amino acids: CASSPHRGGYTF.

The chain carries TRBV30 and TRBJ2-1; tentative D call: TRBD1 (6 bases). The CDR3 has 13 amino acids. The germline gives CDR1 GTSNPN, CDR2 SVGIG (reference sequence). Trimming left V 2 bases short and J 3 bases short, with 8 bases between. CDR3 nucleotide sequence: TGTGCCTGGAGTCGGGACAACTACAATGAGCAGTTCTTC. Translated, it gives CAWSRDNYNEQFF.

The chain joins TRBV2 to TRBJ2-7, with D possibly being TRBD2 (5 bases). The CDR3 totals 12 residues. Germline CDR1 is SNHLY and CDR2 is FYNNEI. V was pared by 4 bases and J by 3 bases, with 7 bases between. The DNA of the CDR3 is TGTGCCAGCAGTGCGACTATCTACGAGCAGTACTTC. Its protein product is CASSATIYEQYF.

This clone was observed once. This chain connects TRBV2 to TRBJ2-7; 7 bases match TRBD1. CDR1 is SNHLY, CDR2 FYNNEI, per germline. Germline trimming cut 4 bases from V and 2 bases from J; bases unmatched to any gene: 8. This CDR3 spans 15 amino acids. The CDR3 coding sequence is TGTGCCAGCAGTGGGGAACAGGGGAGAACCTACGAGCAGTACTTC. Its protein product is CASSGEQGRTYEQYF.

The rearrangement uses TRBV19 and TRBJ1-2, with TRBD1 identical over 10 bases. The CDR3 is 13 amino acids. Germline values: CDR1 LNHDA, CDR2 SQIVND (reference sequence). Trimming at V came to 6 bases and at J to 3 bases, leaving 1 base not matched to a gene. CDR3 region: CASRDRGDYGYTF. CDR3 nucleotides: TGTGCCAGTAGGGACAGGGGGGACTATGGCTACACCTTC.

The chain employs TRBV5-4 and TRBJ2-7, with 11 bases identical to TRBD1. CDR3 size: 15 residues. Germline-derived CDR1 and CDR2 are SGHNT and YYREEE (reference sequence). V lost 4 bases and J lost 3; bases outside the gene matches: 6. The CDR3 spells CASSIGQGAGYEQYF. The CDR3, as DNA: TGTGCCAGCAGCATTGGACAGGGGGCAGGCTACGAGCAGTACTTC.